This TCR beta chain was retrieved from a study of siplizumab effects on memory and regulatory T cells. TCRdb keeps only in-frame clones here, not all; method: immunoSEQ multiplex PCR. The sample lists about 100,000 clones; about 94% were seen once. This clone has a single count. After removal of 2 bases from V and 4 bases from J, the junction contained 5 bases not matched to a gene. There are 15 residues in the CDR3. Germline V gene sequence: CDR1 MNHEY, CDR2 SVGAGI. The specimen was CD4+ T cells sorted from blood. This rearrangement joins TRBV6-5 to TRBJ1-3; 7 bases match TRBD1. The sequence was obtained from a human donor in good health. DNA for the CDR3: TGTGCCAGCAGTTACGACAGGGCGGCGGGAAACACCATATATTTT. This sequence encodes CASSYDRAAGNTIYF.